This TCR beta chain was observed in a study of T cell responses to AZD1222 COVID-19 vaccine. Clones were sequenced by immunoSEQ multiplex PCR, and TCRdb holds only the in-frame ones, with some missing. The table lists 100,000 to 150,000 clones, about 89% of them singletons, with about 1.6% in the top ten. This specimen was peripheral blood, taken on day 0 of AZD1222 vaccination. This TCR was recovered from an adult in good health.

The CDR3 coding sequence is TGTGCCAGCAGTTCTTATTTTTGCTATGGCTACACCTTC. The encoded protein is CASSSYFCYGYTF. The chain employs TRBV27 and TRBJ1-2, with D unresolved. CDR1 is MNHEY and CDR2 is SMNVEV in the germline V gene (reference sequence). V lost 4 bases, J lost 4 bases, and 10 bases lay in between. The CDR3 is 13 residues long.